This T cell receptor (beta chain) comes out of a study of T cell responses to AZD1222 COVID-19 vaccine. CDR1 is SGHTA and CDR2 is FQGNSA in the germline V gene. The CDR3 has 15 amino acids. V lost 5 bases and J lost 7; bases outside the gene matches: 13. Sequencing used immunoSEQ multiplex PCR; TCRdb keeps in-frame clones, though not all of them. The table includes some 130,000 clones, 92% detected once. The chain employs TRBV7-2 and TRBJ2-7, with TRBD2 matching 8 bases. Sequencing used peripheral blood, obtained 28 days after the second AZD1222 dose. This TCR derives from an adult who received the AZD1222 COVID-19 vaccine. Written as DNA, the CDR3 is TGTGCCAGCAGCCAATCGGCAGCGGGAGTAGGTGAGCAGTACTTC. It yields the protein CASSQSAAGVGEQYF.